The rows below give T cell receptor beta chains drawn from one sample of a study of blood T cell repertoires in COVID-19. TCRdb keeps only in-frame clones here, not all; method: immunoSEQ multiplex PCR. The table records more than 120,000 clones, approximately 90% of them present only once. What was sequenced was peripheral blood. Receptors were obtained from a woman aged 50 to 65 with acute or convalescent COVID-19. Both conserved end residues are trimmed from each CDR3. The D gene is left open where the match is weak.

TRBV3-1/TRBV3-2,TRBJ2-7,.,ASSLTRGHEQY
TRBV6-6,TRBJ1-5,TRBD1,ASSAGTGGRQPQH
TRBV7-9,TRBJ1-5,.,ASSFPGSNQPQH
TRBV7-3,TRBJ2-1,TRBD2,ASSFTGTSGGSYNEQF
TRBV7-2,TRBJ2-1,.,ASSLTYEQF
TRBV5-1,TRBJ1-2,.,ASSLVGVGYGYT
TRBV7-9,TRBJ2-3,TRBD2,ASTWQTSGGGGTDTQY
TRBV7-9,TRBJ1-5,TRBD1,ASSLGQVNQPQH
TRBV18,TRBJ1-1,TRBD1,ASSLLGTGANTEAF
TRBV19,TRBJ1-1,.,ASSQGGGNTEAF
TRBV9,TRBJ2-2,.,ASSVGSSGNTGELF
TRBV2,TRBJ2-7,TRBD2,ASSGLAGGEQY
TRBV7-6,TRBJ1-5,.,ASSLARGSGNQPQH
TRBV6-5,TRBJ2-7,.,ASTSGKIYEQY
TRBV2,TRBJ2-3,.,ASSEGQGGPDTQY
TRBV7-9,TRBJ2-6,.,ASSLARGSGANVLT
TRBV18,TRBJ1-1,.,ASSPQEKNTEAF
TRBV5-4,TRBJ2-3,TRBD2,ASSLKRERSTDTQY
TRBV2,TRBJ2-7,TRBD1,ASRTYRGYDTYEQY
TRBV7-3,TRBJ2-3,TRBD2,ASSLRLAGIDTQY
TRBV6-1,TRBJ1-2,.,ASSDPSRNYGYT
TRBV27,TRBJ2-5,.,ASSTQRWGREGETQY
TRBV27,TRBJ2-7,TRBD1,ASKPPGQGYEQY
TRBV30,TRBJ1-1,.,AWSVPGREINGPEAF
TRBV23-1,TRBJ1-6,.,ASSQSGSLYNSPLH
TRBV6-5,TRBJ1-5,.,ASSPQGSTQPQH
TRBV4-2,TRBJ1-6,.,ASSHLGGGEGSPLH
TRBV20-1,TRBJ1-2,.,SASGSRGSNYGYT
TRBV10-3,TRBJ2-2,TRBD1,AIFRGQGGTGELF
TRBV7-8,TRBJ2-7,TRBD2,ASSLVRGGASEQY
TRBV7-9,TRBJ1-4,.,ASSLVAGNEKLF
TRBV29-1,TRBJ1-2,.,SVTTDFYGYT
TRBV5-6,TRBJ2-7,TRBD1,ASSLARTGTPYEQY
TRBV18,TRBJ2-7,.,ASHLGASSYEQY
TRBV24-1,TRBJ2-5,TRBD1,ATSDRTGLQETQY
TRBV3-1/TRBV3-2,TRBJ2-7,TRBD2,ASSFLGSSGAYEQY
TRBV29-1,TRBJ2-5,.,SVPFEDQETQY
TRBV19,TRBJ1-4,TRBD1,ASTSERDRDNEKLF
TRBV7-3,TRBJ1-2,.,ASSLGPGKGYGYT
TRBV27,TRBJ1-5,TRBD1,ASRTGQAEFYQPQH
TRBV23-1,TRBJ2-4,.,ASSQSHSKNIQY
TRBV6-5,TRBJ2-7,.,ASSLLYEQY
TRBV19,TRBJ2-1,TRBD2,ASSFPSGSSYNEQF
TRBV14,TRBJ1-2,TRBD1,ASSWTGRYYGYT
TRBV7-9,TRBJ2-7,TRBD1,ASSSGGHEQY
TRBV6-2/TRBV6-3,TRBJ2-7,.,ASSYSSGTTYEQY
TRBV21-1,TRBJ1-2,.,ASTVTGDNYGYT
TRBV2,TRBJ1-1,TRBD1,ASSVRQGGTEAF